Following are 11 T cell receptor beta chains from one sample sequenced in a study of T cells in Graves' hyperthyroidism and ophthalmopathy. RNA transcripts served as the template for amplifying TCR beta CDR3 regions. Researchers ran a first-round RT-PCR on the TCR CDR3 using the HTBI primer set. Via MiXCR, TCRdb re-called the multiplex PCR reads, giving one row per CDR3 protein. Of approximately 570,000 distinct CDR3 sequences listed, 15% to 20% are singletons. The sample consisted of blood. The receptors here all came from a middle-aged man with Graves' ophthalmopathy.

There are many counts of this clonotype. The V gene is TRBV7-9, the J gene TRBJ2-7, with D perhaps matching TRBD1 (6 bases). V lost 4 bases to trimming and J lost 3 bases, with 13 bases between them. The CDR3 has 14 amino acids. The V gene's germline CDR1 is SEHNR and CDR2 FQNEAQ (reference sequence). Here the CDR3 reads CASSSRTDFYEQYF. CDR3 in DNA: TGTGCCAGCAGCTCTCGGACAGATTTCTACGAGCAGTACTTC.

V usage is TRBV7-2 and J usage is TRBJ2-7, with 7 positions matching TRBD1. The CDR3 consists of 14 residues. Germline V lookup: CDR1 SGHTA, CDR2 FQGNSA. V trimming: 1 base; J trimming: 4 bases; junction bases outside the gene matches: 4. The CDR3 region is CASSLGDRRYEQYF. The CDR3 DNA reads as TGTGCCAGCAGCTTAGGGGACAGAAGGTACGAGCAGTACTTC.

This clonotype was counted ten times or more. The chain links TRBV20-1 to TRBJ2-1, with 7 bases fitting TRBD2. Germline assignment: CDR1 DFQATT and CDR2 SNEGSKA (reference sequence). This CDR3 has 14 amino acids. Germline trimming cut 3 bases from V and 1 base from J; bases unmatched to any gene: 3. The chain's CDR3 is CSARLAASYNEQFF. CDR3 DNA: TGCAGTGCTAGGCTAGCGGCGTCCTACAATGAGCAGTTCTTC.

The rearrangement links TRBV20-1 to TRBJ2-2, with 16 bases fitting TRBD2. Germline CDR1 reads DFQATT; CDR2 reads SNEGSKA (reference sequence). V trimming: 5 bases; J trimming: 5 bases; junction bases outside the gene matches: 5. This CDR3 is 16 amino acids long. In nucleotides, the CDR3 is TGCAGTGCTGCGGGACTAGCGGGGGGGGGAACCGGGGAGCTGTTTTTT. It codes for CSAAGLAGGGTGELFF.

The chain has TRBV11-2 and TRBJ2-1, with 9 bases lining up with TRBD1. This CDR3 spans 19 amino acids. Germline CDR1 and CDR2: SGHAT and FQNNGV. Trimming at V came to 5 bases and at J to 0 bases, leaving 14 bases not matched to a gene. CDR3 sequence reads: CASSPTGTGSLGSYNEQFF. CDR3 nucleotides: TGTGCCAGCAGCCCCACCGGGACAGGGTCTCTGGGCTCCTACAATGAGCAGTTCTTC. Full variable domain (missing parts from reference TRBV11-2 and TRBJ2-1): EAGVAQSPRYKIIEKRQSVAFWCNPISGHATLYWYQQILGQGPKLLIQFQNNGVVDDSQLPKDRFSAERLKGVDSTLKIQPAKLEDSAVYLCASSPTGTGSLGSYNEQFFGPGTRLTVL.

The CDR3 loop reads CSARLAGLPYEQYF. The DNA of the CDR3 is TGCAGTGCTAGACTAGCGGGACTACCTTACGAGCAGTACTTC. The genes are TRBV20-1 and TRBJ2-7; 9 bases are shared with TRBD2. V trimming: 2 bases; J trimming: 4 bases; junction bases outside the gene matches: 6. This CDR3 comprises 14 residues. CDR1 is DFQATT, CDR2 SNEGSKA, per germline (reference sequence).

This rearrangement joins TRBV7-9 to TRBJ1-3, with 8 positions matching TRBD1. The CDR3 extends over 13 amino acids. Germline V lookup: CDR1 SEHNR, CDR2 FQNEAQ (reference sequence). The V and J ends lost 4 bases and 8 bases, in that order; junction bases with no gene match: 4. The DNA of the CDR3 is TGTGCCAGCAGCTCGACAGGGGTGGACACCATATATTTT. Translation gives CASSSTGVDTIYF.

The chain employs TRBV18 and TRBJ1-6; D is uncertain. This CDR3 has 14 amino acids. V shed 0 bases and J shed 8 bases, with 8 bases lying between them. Germline CDR1 reads KGHSH; CDR2 reads LQKENI. Here the CDR3 reads CASSPPEWDSPLHF. The CDR3 region has the DNA TGTGCCAGCTCACCACCCGAGTGGGATTCACCCCTCCACTTT.

This clonotype appeared a few times. The chain is built from TRBV3-1 and TRBJ1-2; D ambiguous. In germline, CDR1 is LGHDT, CDR2 YNNKEL (reference sequence). The V end lost 2 bases, the J end lost 4 bases, and 8 bases lay between the germline ends. CDR3 length: 13 residues. The CDR3 DNA reads as TGTGCCAGCAGCCAACCGACGGGCTATGGCTACACCTTC. Its protein product is CASSQPTGYGYTF.

The genes are TRBV13 and TRBJ1-2; 9 bases line up with TRBD1. The V and J ends lost 4 bases and 2 bases, in that order; junction bases with no gene match: 14. CDR1 PRHDT and CDR2 FYEKMQ come from the germline V gene (reference sequence). This CDR3 is built from 18 residues. The DNA of the CDR3 is TGTGCCAGCAGCTCAGGGGCCACAGGGGGCTACACAAACTATGGCTACACCTTC. This codes for CASSSGATGGYTNYGYTF.

This clonotype showed up many times. For the CDR3, the DNA is TGTGCCAGCAGTTACTCGACCATCCCTAGGGAGCAGTACTTC. Protein product: CASSYSTIPREQYF. The rearrangement uses TRBV6-2 or TRBV6-3 and TRBJ2-7; D gene uncertain. The CDR3 runs 14 residues. Trimming shortened V by 0 bases and J by 7 bases, and 13 bases separated the two germline ends. Germline values: CDR1 MNHEY, CDR2 SVGEGT.